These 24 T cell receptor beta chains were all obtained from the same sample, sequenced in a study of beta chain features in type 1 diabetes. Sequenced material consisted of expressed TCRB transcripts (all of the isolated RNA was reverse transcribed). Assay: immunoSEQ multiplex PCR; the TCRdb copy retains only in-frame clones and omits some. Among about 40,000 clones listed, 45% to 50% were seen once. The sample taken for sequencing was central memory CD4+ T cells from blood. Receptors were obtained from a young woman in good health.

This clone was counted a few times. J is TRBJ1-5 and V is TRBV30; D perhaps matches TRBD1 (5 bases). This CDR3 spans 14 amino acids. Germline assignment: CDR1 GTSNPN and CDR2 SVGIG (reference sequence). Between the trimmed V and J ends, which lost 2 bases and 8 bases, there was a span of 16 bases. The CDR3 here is CAWSFQGGEKPQHF. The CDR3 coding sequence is TGTGCCTGGAGTTTCCAAGGAGGGGAAAAGCCCCAGCATTTT.

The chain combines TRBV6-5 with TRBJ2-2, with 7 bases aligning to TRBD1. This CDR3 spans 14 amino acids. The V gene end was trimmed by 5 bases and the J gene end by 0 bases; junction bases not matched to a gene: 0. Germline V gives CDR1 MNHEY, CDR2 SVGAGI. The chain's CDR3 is CASSQGANTGELFF. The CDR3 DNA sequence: TGTGCCAGCAGTCAGGGGGCGAACACCGGGGAGCTGTTTTTT.

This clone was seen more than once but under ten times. CDR3 residues: CASSFERPGGYTF. The CDR3 DNA reads TGTGCCAGCTCCTTCGAGCGGCCCGGTGGCTACACCTTC. This chain joins TRBV18 and TRBJ1-2, with D hard to call. The ends were cut back, 6 bases at V and 7 bases at J, with 15 bases in the middle. This CDR3 is 13 amino acids long. CDR1 and CDR2 from the germline V gene are KGHSH and LQKENI.

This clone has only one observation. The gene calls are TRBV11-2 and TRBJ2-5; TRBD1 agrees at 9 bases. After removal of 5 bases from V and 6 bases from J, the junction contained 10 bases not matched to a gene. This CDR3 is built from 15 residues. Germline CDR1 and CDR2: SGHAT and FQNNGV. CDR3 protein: CASSLDRTGVKTQYF. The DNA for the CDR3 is TGTGCCAGCAGCCTGGACCGGACAGGGGTAAAGACCCAGTACTTC.

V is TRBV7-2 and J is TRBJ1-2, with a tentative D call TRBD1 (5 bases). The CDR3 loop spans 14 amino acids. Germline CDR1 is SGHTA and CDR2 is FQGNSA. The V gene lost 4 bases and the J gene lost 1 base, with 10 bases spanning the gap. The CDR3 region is CASSSTGVNYGYTF. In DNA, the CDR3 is TGTGCCAGCAGCTCCACAGGAGTTAACTATGGCTACACCTTC. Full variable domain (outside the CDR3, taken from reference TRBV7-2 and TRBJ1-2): GAGVSQSPSNKVTEKGKDVELRCDPISGHTALYWYRQSLGQGLEFLIYFQGNSAPDKSGLPSDRFSAERTGGSVSTLTIQRTQQEDSAVYLCASSSTGVNYGYTFGSGTRLTVV.

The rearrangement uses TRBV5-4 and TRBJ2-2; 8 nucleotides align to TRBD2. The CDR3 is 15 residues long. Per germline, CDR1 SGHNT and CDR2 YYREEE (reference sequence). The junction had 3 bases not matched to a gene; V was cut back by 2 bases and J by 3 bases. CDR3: CASSLAGVYTGELFF. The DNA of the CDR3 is TGTGCCAGCAGCTTAGCGGGAGTGTACACCGGGGAGCTGTTTTTT.

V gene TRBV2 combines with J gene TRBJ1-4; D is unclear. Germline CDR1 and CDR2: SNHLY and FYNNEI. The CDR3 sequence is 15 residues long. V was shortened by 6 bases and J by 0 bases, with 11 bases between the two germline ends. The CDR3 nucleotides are TGTGCCAGCAGAGACCGACTCGCAACTAATGAAAAACTGTTTTTT. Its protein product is CASRDRLATNEKLFF.

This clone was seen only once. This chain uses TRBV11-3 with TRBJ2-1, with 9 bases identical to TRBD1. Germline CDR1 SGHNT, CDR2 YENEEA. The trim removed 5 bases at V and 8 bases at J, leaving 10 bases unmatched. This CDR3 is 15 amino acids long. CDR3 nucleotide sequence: TGTGCCAGCAGCCGGCCGGGACAGGGAATACATGAGCAGTTCTTC. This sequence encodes CASSRPGQGIHEQFF.

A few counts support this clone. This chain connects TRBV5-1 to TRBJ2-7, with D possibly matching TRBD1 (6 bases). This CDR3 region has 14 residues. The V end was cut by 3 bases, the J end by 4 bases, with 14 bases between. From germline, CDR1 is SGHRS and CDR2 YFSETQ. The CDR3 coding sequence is TGCGCCAGCAGCTCGGGACAACTACCTTACGAGCAGTACTTC. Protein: CASSSGQLPYEQYF.

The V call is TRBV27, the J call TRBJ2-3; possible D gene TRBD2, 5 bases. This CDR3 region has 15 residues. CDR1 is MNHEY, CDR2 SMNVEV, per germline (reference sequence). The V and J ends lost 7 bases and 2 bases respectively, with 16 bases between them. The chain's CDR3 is CASTSRGLLTDTQYF. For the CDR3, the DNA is TGTGCCAGCACTTCCCGCGGACTGCTCACAGATACGCAGTATTTT.

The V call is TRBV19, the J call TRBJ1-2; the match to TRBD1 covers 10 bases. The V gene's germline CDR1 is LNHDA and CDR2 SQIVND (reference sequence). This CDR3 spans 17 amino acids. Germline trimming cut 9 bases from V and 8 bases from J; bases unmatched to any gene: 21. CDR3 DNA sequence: TGTGCCAGCTTCACGGATTCGACAGGGGGCCCCTATTTGGGCTACACCTTC. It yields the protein CASFTDSTGGPYLGYTF.

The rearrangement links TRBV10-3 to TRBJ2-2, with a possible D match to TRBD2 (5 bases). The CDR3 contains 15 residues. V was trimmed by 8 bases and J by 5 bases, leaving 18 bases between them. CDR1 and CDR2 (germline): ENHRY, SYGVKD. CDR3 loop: CAIPSTRSRTGELFF. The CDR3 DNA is TGTGCCATCCCCTCAACTAGGAGTAGGACCGGGGAGCTGTTTTTT.

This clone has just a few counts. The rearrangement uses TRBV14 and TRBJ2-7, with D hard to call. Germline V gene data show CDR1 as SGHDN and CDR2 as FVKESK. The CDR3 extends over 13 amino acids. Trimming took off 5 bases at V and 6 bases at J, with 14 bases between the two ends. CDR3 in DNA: TGTGCCAGCAGCGAACGCCCCCACGGCGAGCAGTACTTC. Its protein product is CASSERPHGEQYF.

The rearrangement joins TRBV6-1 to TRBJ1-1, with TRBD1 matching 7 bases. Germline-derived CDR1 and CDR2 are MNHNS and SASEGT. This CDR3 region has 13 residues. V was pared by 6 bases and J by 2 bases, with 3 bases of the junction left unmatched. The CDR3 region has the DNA TGTGCCAGCAGGTACAGGGGTAACACTGAAGCTTTCTTT. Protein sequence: CASRYRGNTEAFF.

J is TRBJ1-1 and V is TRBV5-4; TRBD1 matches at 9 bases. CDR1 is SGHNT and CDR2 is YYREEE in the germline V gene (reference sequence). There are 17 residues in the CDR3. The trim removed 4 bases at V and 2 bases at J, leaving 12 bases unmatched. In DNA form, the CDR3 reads TGTGCCAGCAGCCCGGGAGGGAGGACAGGGGCCAACACTGAAGCTTTCTTT. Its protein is CASSPGGRTGANTEAFF.

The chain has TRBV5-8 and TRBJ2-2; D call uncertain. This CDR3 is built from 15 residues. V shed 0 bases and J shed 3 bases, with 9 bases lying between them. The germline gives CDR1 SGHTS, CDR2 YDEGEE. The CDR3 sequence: CASSLGRVYTGELFF. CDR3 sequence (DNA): TGTGCCAGCAGCTTGGGTCGGGTTTACACCGGGGAGCTGTTTTTT.

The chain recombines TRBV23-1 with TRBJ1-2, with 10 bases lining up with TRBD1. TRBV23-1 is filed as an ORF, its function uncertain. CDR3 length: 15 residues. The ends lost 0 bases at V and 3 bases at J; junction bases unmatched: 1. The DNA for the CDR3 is TGCGCCAGCAGTCAATCGACAGGGGGCGACTATGGCTACACCTTC. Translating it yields CASSQSTGGDYGYTF.

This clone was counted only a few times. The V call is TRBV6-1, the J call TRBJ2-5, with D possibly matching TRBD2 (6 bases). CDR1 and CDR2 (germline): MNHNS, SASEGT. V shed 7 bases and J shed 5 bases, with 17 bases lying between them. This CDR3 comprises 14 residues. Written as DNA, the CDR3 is TGTGCCAGCACCATGGCGCGGGGATGGGAGACCCAGTACTTC. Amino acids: CASTMARGWETQYF.

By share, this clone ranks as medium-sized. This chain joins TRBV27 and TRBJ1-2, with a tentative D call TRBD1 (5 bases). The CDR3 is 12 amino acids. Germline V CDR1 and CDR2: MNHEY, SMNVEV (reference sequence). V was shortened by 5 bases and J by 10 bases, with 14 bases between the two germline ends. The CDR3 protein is CASSPSGGDYTF. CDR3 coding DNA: TGTGCCAGCAGTCCCTCGGGAGGGGACTACACCTTC.

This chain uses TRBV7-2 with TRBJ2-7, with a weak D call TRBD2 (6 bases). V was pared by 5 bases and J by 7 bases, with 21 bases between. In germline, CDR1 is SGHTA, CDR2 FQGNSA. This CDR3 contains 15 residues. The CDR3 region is CASSRLGGGLSEQYF. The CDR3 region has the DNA TGTGCCAGCAGCCGCCTGGGGGGAGGATTGTCGGAGCAGTACTTC.

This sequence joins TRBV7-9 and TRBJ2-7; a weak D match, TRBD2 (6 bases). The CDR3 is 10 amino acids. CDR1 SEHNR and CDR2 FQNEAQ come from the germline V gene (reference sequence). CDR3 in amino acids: CVKTRSEQYF. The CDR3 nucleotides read TGTGTCAAGACTAGGAGCGAGCAGTACTTC. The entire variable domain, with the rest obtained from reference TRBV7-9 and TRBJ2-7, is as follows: DTGVSQNPRHKITKRGQNVTFRCDPISEHNRLYWYRQTLGQGPEFLTYFQNEAQLEKSRLLSDRFSAERPKGSFSTLEIQRTEQGDSAMYLCVKTRSEQYFGPGTRLTVT.

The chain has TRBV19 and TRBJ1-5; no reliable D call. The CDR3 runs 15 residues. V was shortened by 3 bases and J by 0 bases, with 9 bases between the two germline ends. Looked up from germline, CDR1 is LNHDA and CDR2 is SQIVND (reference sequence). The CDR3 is CASSMRRNSNQPQHF. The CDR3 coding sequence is TGTGCCAGTAGTATGCGGCGGAATAGCAATCAGCCCCAGCATTTT.

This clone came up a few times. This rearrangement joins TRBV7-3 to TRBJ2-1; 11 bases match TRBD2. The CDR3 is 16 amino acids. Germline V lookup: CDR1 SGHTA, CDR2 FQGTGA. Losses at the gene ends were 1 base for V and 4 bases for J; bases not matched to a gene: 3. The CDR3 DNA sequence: TGTGCCAGCAGCTTAAATAGCGGGGGGGCTTACAATGAGCAGTTCTTC. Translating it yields CASSLNSGGAYNEQFF.

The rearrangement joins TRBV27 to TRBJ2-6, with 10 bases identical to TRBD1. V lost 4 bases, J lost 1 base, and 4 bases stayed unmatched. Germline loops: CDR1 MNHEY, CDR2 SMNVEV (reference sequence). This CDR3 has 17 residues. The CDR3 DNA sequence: TGTGCCAGCAGTTGGGACAGGGGCGCGTCTGGGGCCAACGTCCTGACTTTC. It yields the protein CASSWDRGASGANVLTF.